This TCR beta chain derives from a study of CD8 T cells in Susac syndrome. In blood CD8+ and CD4+ T cells, TCR beta underwent sequencing. The patients serving as multiple sclerosis controls were treatment-naive. They had stable or active relapsing-remitting disease and fulfilled revised McDonald criteria. The CDR3 spans 13 residues. Trimming took 2 bases from V and 6 from J; bases not matched to a gene: 7. CDR1 DFQATT and CDR2 SNEGSKA come from the germline V gene (reference sequence). Reverse transcription of 0.5 to 1 ug RNA was performed with random hexamers. It was immunoSEQ multiplex PCR that amplified TCR beta CDR3 across 54 Vbeta and 13 Jbeta. TCRdb recomputed calls from the immunoSEQ multiplex PCR reads with MiXCR, one row per CDR3 protein. The sample lists 300,000 to 350,000 distinct CDR3 sequences, 92% occurring once.

V usage is TRBV20-1 and J usage is TRBJ2-7, with 7 bases matching TRBD2. The sequenced sample consisted of CD4+ T cells from PBMCs. This TCR was sampled from a human donor with multiple sclerosis. The CDR3 is CSARISAGVEQYF. The CDR3 DNA sequence: TGCAGTGCTAGAATCAGCGCGGGAGTCGAGCAGTACTTC.